Listed here are 25 T cell receptor beta chains from one sample, sequenced in a study of technical replicates of blood from a few donors (dated 2017 in TCRdb). Library construction relied on the immunoSEQ multiplex PCR assay. TCRdb took this table from immuneACCESS and kept in-frame rearrangements with V and J called. Such tables lack part of the clones; where checked against another copy, unresolved V genes explain under half of the gap, and the rest is unexplained. The sample table shows 75,000 to 100,000 clones, and around 94% are seen once. Less than 0.4% of the sample rests with the top ten. Sequenced sample: T cells isolated from PBMCs. The receptor source for this set is a human donor in good health.

The chain recombines TRBV19 with TRBJ2-7, with no clear D. Germline loops: CDR1 LNHDA, CDR2 SQIVND (reference sequence). There are 13 residues in the CDR3. V was trimmed by 2 bases and J by 3 bases, leaving 8 bases between them. The CDR3 sequence: CASSIFPFYEQYF. CDR3 coding DNA: TGTGCCAGTAGTATATTCCCGTTCTACGAGCAGTACTTC. Complete variable domain (other parts from reference TRBV19 and TRBJ2-7): DGGITQSPKYLFRKEGQNVTLSCEQNLNHDAMYWYRQDPGQGLRLIYYSQIVNDFQKGDIAEGYSVSREKKESFPLTVTSAQKNPTAFYLCASSIFPFYEQYFGPGTRLTVT.

The rearrangement joins TRBV10-3 to TRBJ1-3, with 11 bases identical to TRBD1. The CDR3 loop spans 15 amino acids. After removal of 6 bases from V and 8 bases from J, the junction contained 9 bases not matched to a gene. Germline-derived CDR1 and CDR2 are ENHRY and SYGVKD. The CDR3 sequence is CAIRSGTGGFDTIYF. The CDR3 DNA reads as TGTGCCATCAGGTCCGGGACAGGGGGTTTCGACACCATATATTTT.

The chain has TRBV7-8 and TRBJ1-1; 8 nucleotides match TRBD1. CDR1 is SGHVS and CDR2 is FQNEAQ in the germline V gene. V trimming: 5 bases; J trimming: 5 bases; junction bases outside the gene matches: 7. This CDR3 has 14 amino acids. The CDR3 is CASSATGGRTEAFF. The CDR3 DNA sequence: TGTGCCAGCAGCGCTACAGGGGGGAGGACTGAAGCTTTCTTT. Variable domain in full (rest from reference TRBV7-8 and TRBJ1-1): GAGVSQSPRYKVAKRGQDVALRCDPISGHVSLFWYQQALGQGPEFLTYFQNEAQLDKSGLPSDRFFAERPEGSVSTLKIQRTQQEDSAVYLCASSATGGRTEAFFGQGTRLTVV.

The chain has TRBV7-3 and TRBJ1-1; D perhaps matches TRBD1 (5 bases). In germline, CDR1 is SGHTA, CDR2 FQGTGA. Trimming pared 5 bases from V and 1 base from J, leaving 11 bases between. This CDR3 region has 14 residues. CDR3 sequence: CASSPRGGNTEAFF. The CDR3 bases are TGTGCCAGCAGCCCAAGGGGAGGGAACACTGAAGCTTTCTTT.

This rearrangement joins TRBV27 to TRBJ2-7; D perhaps matches TRBD2 (5 bases). Germline CDR1 is MNHEY and CDR2 is SMNVEV (reference sequence). V lost 2 bases and J 4 bases, leaving 12 bases between the germline ends. The CDR3 sequence is 14 residues long. CDR3 region: CASSLRGFDYEQYF. The CDR3 DNA reads as TGTGCCAGCAGTTTACGAGGGTTTGATTACGAGCAGTACTTC.

The J gene is TRBJ2-1, the V gene TRBV4-3; weak D call: TRBD2 (5 bases). This CDR3 region has 18 residues. Germline V gene sequence: CDR1 LGHNA, CDR2 YSLEER. V shed 0 bases and J shed 4 bases, with 19 bases lying between them. CDR3 sequence reads: CASSQDVIVGGPYNEQFF. Written as DNA, the CDR3 is TGCGCCAGCAGCCAAGATGTTATCGTTGGCGGGCCTTACAATGAGCAGTTCTTC.

The chain combines TRBV13 with TRBJ2-7; maybe TRBD1 (6 bases). This CDR3 spans 14 amino acids. The germline V gene encodes CDR1 PRHDT and CDR2 FYEKMQ (reference sequence). V shed 4 bases and J shed 1 base, with 11 bases lying between them. The CDR3 DNA sequence: TGTGCCAGCAGCTACCGGGACATTTCCTACGAGCAGTACTTC. Translation: CASSYRDISYEQYF.

This clone was picked up one time. The chain links TRBV27 to TRBJ1-2; D ambiguous. The CDR3 is made up of 13 amino acids. The ends were cut back, 4 bases at V and 8 bases at J, with 14 bases in the middle. Germline CDR1 MNHEY, CDR2 SMNVEV (reference sequence). The CDR3 reads CASSSLDQRGYTF. CDR3 nucleotides: TGTGCCAGCAGTTCCCTCGACCAGAGGGGCTACACCTTC.

The CDR3 DNA reads TGTGCCAGCAGCTTAACCCAGGGCCAAGGCTACACCTTC. It encodes CASSLTQGQGYTF. V usage is TRBV7-6 and J usage is TRBJ1-2, with D maybe TRBD1 (5 bases). Germline V gene sequence: CDR1 SGHVS, CDR2 FNYEAQ. This CDR3 region has 13 residues. Trimming shortened V by 2 bases and J by 8 bases, and 12 bases separated the two germline ends.

V and J are TRBV7-9 and TRBJ2-1; 9 positions match TRBD2. This CDR3 is built from 18 residues. Trimming took 1 base from V and 0 from J; bases not matched to a gene: 7. CDR1 SEHNR and CDR2 FQNEAQ come from the germline V gene (reference sequence). The CDR3 region is CASSLGGSSGDSYNEQFF. CDR3 in DNA: TGTGCCAGCAGCTTAGGAGGCTCTAGCGGGGACTCCTACAATGAGCAGTTCTTC.

J is TRBJ2-5 and V is TRBV10-3, with TRBD2 matching over 10 bases. This CDR3 contains 17 residues. The J segment lost 1 base and the V segment lost 0 bases, leaving 5 bases of the junction unmatched. Germline CDR1 and CDR2: ENHRY and SYGVKD. CDR3 sequence: CAISESKTSGFQETQYF. In DNA, the CDR3 is TGTGCCATCAGTGAGTCGAAGACTAGCGGGTTCCAAGAGACCCAGTACTTC.

The V gene is TRBV27, the J gene TRBJ2-7; 10 bases line up with TRBD2. The V gene's germline CDR1 is MNHEY and CDR2 SMNVEV (reference sequence). The CDR3 length is 14 residues. The V segment lost 4 bases and the J segment 8 bases; nucleotides outside the gene matches: 8. DNA of the CDR3: TGTGCCAGCAGTTCCCTAGCGGGAGCCTTCAAGCAGTACTTC. It yields the protein CASSSLAGAFKQYF.

This chain connects TRBV2 to TRBJ2-5, with TRBD2 as a possible D gene (6 bases). CDR1 is SNHLY and CDR2 is FYNNEI in the germline V gene. The CDR3 extends over 15 amino acids. V lost 7 bases and J 7 bases, leaving 22 bases between the germline ends. The CDR3 coding sequence is TGTGCCAGCAAAATAACGGGGGAAATGAGGGGGACCCAGTACTTC. This sequence encodes CASKITGEMRGTQYF. Combining the CDR3 with reference TRBV2 and TRBJ2-5 gives the whole variable domain EPEVTQTPSHQVTQMGQEVILRCVPISNHLYFYWYRQILGQKVEFLVSFYNNEISEKSEIFDDQFSVERPDGSNFTLKIRSTKLEDSAMYFCASKITGEMRGTQYFGPGTRLLVL.

The chain uses TRBV6-5 and TRBJ2-1; TRBD1 might be the D (7 bases). Germline CDR1 is MNHEY and CDR2 is SVGAGI. This CDR3 is 14 amino acids long. V was cut by 2 bases and J by 13 bases, with 18 bases left in between. Here the CDR3 reads CASSYTFDREEQFF. In nucleotides, the CDR3 is TGTGCCAGCAGTTACACCTTTGACAGGGAGGAACAGTTCTTC.

For the CDR3, the DNA is TGTGCCAGTAGCAGGCCCGCCACTGAAGCTTTCTTT. This sequence encodes CASSRPATEAFF. This chain uses TRBV19 with TRBJ1-1; D remains ambiguous. Germline values: CDR1 LNHDA, CDR2 SQIVND (reference sequence). The CDR3 extends over 12 amino acids. Trimming left V 6 bases short and J 4 bases short, with 9 bases between.

The genes are TRBV5-6 and TRBJ1-2; D is unclear. V shed 3 bases and J shed 3 bases, with 6 bases lying between them. This CDR3 contains 12 residues. Germline values: CDR1 SGHDT, CDR2 YYEEEE. The CDR3 reads CASSYTDYGYTF. As DNA, the CDR3 is TGTGCCAGCAGCTACACAGACTATGGCTACACCTTC.

A single count supports this clone. The gene calls are TRBV7-9 and TRBJ2-1; 9 nucleotides line up with TRBD2. The CDR3 is 13 amino acids. V dropped 5 bases and J dropped 7; count of bases not matched to a gene: 3. Germline assignment: CDR1 SEHNR and CDR2 FQNEAQ (reference sequence). The CDR3 coding sequence is TGTGCCAGCAGCCCAGCGGGAGGTAATGAGCAGTTCTTC. Its translation: CASSPAGGNEQFF.

The chain joins TRBV14 to TRBJ2-7; possibly TRBD2 for D (5 bases). Germline CDR1 is SGHDN and CDR2 is FVKESK. The CDR3 loop spans 14 amino acids. The V end lost 1 base, the J end lost 4 bases, and 11 bases lay between the germline ends. Written as DNA, the CDR3 is TGTGCCAGCAGCCAAGGGTTGGGAGAATACGAGCAGTACTTC. It is translated as CASSQGLGEYEQYF.

The chain combines TRBV6-5 with TRBJ1-3, with 7 bases aligning to TRBD1. The CDR3 runs 14 residues. V was clipped by 6 bases and J by 4 bases; unmatched bases: 6. Germline V lookup: CDR1 MNHEY, CDR2 SVGAGI. The DNA of the CDR3 is TGTGCCAGCAGCCGAAAGACAGGGGGAAACACCATATATTTT. Its protein product is CASSRKTGGNTIYF.

This CDR3 reads CASSDSEREAQYF. CDR3 sequence (DNA): TGTGCCAGCAGTGACTCCGAGAGAGAGGCGCAGTATTTT. This chain joins TRBV6-4 and TRBJ2-3; no reliable D call. V lost 0 bases, J lost 10 bases, and 11 bases lay in between. CDR1 and CDR2 from the germline V gene are MRHNA and SNTAGT. The CDR3 runs to 13 residues.

The chain carries TRBV15 and TRBJ2-2; tentatively, D is TRBD1 (5 bases). CDR3 length: 16 residues. Trimming stripped 3 bases from V and 0 bases from J, with 11 bases between. Germline V gene data show CDR1 as LNHNV and CDR2 as YYDKDF (reference sequence). In DNA form, the CDR3 reads TGTGCCACCAGCAGGACAGTACGCTCGAACACCGGGGAGCTGTTTTTT. It yields the protein CATSRTVRSNTGELFF.

As for this clone: Other nucleotide sequences from this sample produce the same CDR3. The chain couples TRBV4-2 to TRBJ1-1, with 8 bases aligning to TRBD1. Germline CDR1 and CDR2: LGHNA and YNFKEQ. The length of the CDR3 is 14 residues. V was pared by 2 bases and J by 5 bases, with 4 bases of the junction left unmatched. As DNA, the CDR3 is TGTGCCAGCAGCCAACCCGACAGGGGAACTGAAGCTTTCTTT. The encoded protein is CASSQPDRGTEAFF.

This rearrangement joins TRBV19 to TRBJ2-1; possible D gene TRBD2, 5 bases. This CDR3 contains 12 residues. Germline loops: CDR1 LNHDA, CDR2 SQIVND (reference sequence). V lost 6 bases, J lost 9 bases, and 12 bases lay in between. CDR3 protein: CASRRSGFEQFF. CDR3 nucleotides: TGTGCCAGTAGACGCTCGGGGTTTGAGCAGTTCTTC. The variable domain in full, with the rest retrieved from reference TRBV19 and TRBJ2-1, is DGGITQSPKYLFRKEGQNVTLSCEQNLNHDAMYWYRQDPGQGLRLIYYSQIVNDFQKGDIAEGYSVSREKKESFPLTVTSAQKNPTAFYLCASRRSGFEQFFGPGTRLTVL.

The V and J genes are TRBV10-3 and TRBJ2-5; 7 nucleotides align to TRBD2. The CDR3 totals 12 residues. CDR1 is ENHRY and CDR2 is SYGVKD in the germline V gene. J was trimmed by 5 bases and V by 8 bases; bases with no gene match: 5. The CDR3 coding sequence is TGTGCCATCGGGGGGGAATGGGAGACCCAGTACTTC. Translated: CAIGGEWETQYF.

This chain links TRBV19 with TRBJ1-1; 8 bases fit TRBD1. CDR1 and CDR2 (germline): LNHDA, SQIVND (reference sequence). Germline trimming cut 3 bases from V and 5 bases from J; bases unmatched to any gene: 8. The length of the CDR3 is 15 residues. The CDR3 here is CASSIGSGGATEAFF. CDR3 coding DNA: TGTGCCAGTAGTATCGGATCAGGGGGCGCGACTGAAGCTTTCTTT.